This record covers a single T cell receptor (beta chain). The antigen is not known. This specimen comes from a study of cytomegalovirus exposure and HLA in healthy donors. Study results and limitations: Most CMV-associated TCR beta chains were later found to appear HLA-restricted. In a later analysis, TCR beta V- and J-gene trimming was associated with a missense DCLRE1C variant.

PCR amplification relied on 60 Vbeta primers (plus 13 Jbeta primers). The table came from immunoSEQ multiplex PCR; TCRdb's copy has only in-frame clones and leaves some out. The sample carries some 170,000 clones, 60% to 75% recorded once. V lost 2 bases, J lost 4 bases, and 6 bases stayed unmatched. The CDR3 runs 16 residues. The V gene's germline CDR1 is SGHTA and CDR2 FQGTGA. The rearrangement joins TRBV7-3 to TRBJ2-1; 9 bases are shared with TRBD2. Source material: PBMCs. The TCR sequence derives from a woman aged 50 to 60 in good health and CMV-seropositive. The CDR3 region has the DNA TGTGCCAGCAGCTTAGAGGGTAGCGGGGGTTACAATGAGCAGTTCTTC. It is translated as CASSLEGSGGYNEQFF.